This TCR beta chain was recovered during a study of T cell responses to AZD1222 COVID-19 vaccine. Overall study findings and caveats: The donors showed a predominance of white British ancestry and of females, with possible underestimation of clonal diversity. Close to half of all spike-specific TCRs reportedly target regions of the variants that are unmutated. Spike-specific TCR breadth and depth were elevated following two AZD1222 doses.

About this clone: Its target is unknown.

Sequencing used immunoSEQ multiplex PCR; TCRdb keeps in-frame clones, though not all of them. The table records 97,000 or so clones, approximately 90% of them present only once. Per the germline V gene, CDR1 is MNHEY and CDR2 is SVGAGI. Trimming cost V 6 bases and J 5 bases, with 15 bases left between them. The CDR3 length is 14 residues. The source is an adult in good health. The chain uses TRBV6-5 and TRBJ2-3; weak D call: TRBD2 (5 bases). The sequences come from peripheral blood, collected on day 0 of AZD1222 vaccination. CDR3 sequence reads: CASRAPLAGDTQYF. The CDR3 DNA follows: TGTGCCAGCAGGGCCCCACTTGCGGGAGATACGCAGTATTTT.